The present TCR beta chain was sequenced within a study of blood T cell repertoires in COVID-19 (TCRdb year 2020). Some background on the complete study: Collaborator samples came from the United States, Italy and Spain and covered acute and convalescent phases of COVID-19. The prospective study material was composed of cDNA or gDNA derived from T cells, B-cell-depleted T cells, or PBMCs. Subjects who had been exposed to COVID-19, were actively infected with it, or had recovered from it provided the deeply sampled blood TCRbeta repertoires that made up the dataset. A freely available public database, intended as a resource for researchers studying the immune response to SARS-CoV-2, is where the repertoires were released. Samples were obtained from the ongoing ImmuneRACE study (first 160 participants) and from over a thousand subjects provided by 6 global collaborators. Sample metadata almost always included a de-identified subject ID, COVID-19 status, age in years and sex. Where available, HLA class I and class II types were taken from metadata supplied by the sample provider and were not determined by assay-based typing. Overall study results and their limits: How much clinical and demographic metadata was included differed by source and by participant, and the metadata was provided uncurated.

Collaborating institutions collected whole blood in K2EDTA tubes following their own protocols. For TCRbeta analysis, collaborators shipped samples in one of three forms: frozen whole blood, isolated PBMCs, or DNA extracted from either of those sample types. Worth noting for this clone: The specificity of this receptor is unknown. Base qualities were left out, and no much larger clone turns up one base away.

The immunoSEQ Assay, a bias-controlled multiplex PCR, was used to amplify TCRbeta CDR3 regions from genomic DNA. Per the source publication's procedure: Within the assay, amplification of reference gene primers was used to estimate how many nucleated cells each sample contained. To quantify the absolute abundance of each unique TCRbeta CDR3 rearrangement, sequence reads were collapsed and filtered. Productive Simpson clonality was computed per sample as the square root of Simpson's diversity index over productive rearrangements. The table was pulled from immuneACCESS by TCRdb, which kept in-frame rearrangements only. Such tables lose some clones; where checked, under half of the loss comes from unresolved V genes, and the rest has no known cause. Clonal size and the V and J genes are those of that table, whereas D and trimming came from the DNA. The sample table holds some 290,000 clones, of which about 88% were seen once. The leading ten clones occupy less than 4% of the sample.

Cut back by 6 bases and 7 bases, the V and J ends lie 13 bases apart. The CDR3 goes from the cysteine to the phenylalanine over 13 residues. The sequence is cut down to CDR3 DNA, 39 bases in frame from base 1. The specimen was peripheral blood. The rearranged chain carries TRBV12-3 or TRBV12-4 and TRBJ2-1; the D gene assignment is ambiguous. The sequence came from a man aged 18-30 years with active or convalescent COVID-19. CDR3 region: CASSFTTLNEQFF. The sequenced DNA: TGTGCCAGCAGCTTCACAACCCTTAATGAGCAGTTCTTC.